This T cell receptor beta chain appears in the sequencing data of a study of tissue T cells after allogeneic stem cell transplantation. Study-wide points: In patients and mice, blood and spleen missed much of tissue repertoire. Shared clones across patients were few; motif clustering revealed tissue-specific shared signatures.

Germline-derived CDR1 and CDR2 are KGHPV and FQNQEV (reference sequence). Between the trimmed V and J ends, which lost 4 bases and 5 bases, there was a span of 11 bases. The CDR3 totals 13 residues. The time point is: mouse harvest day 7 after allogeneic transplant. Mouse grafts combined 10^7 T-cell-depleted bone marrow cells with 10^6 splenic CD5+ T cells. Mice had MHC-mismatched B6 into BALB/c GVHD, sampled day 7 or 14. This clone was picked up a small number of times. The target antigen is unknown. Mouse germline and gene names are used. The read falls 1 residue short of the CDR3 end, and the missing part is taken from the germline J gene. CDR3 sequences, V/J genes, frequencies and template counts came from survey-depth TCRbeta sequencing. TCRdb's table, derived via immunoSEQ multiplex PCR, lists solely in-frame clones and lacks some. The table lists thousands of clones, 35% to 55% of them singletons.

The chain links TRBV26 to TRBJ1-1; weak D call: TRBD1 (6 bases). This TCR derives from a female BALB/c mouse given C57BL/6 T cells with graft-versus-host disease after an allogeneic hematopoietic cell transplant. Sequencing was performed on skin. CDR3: CASSPRDKTEVFF. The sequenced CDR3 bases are TGTGCCAGCAGTCCGCGGGACAAGACAGAAGTCTTC.